A single sample gave rise to the 19 T cell receptor beta chains below, sequenced in a study of OX40 agonist ivuxolimab in advanced cancers. This table comes from immunoSEQ multiplex PCR, and its TCRdb copy is limited to in-frame clones, with some not included. Counted here are 80,000 to 95,000 clones, roughly 85% occurring once; the ten biggest clones make up about 2%. Sample: CD4+ or CD8+ T cells sorted from blood, taken in a trial of the OX40 agonist ivuxolimab. All receptors derive from an adult with an advanced solid tumor such as melanoma, head and neck, liver or kidney cancer.

The chain recombines TRBV11-2 with TRBJ2-3; no clear D. Germline-derived CDR1 and CDR2 are SGHAT and FQNNGV. The CDR3 contains 17 residues. Trimming cost V 1 base and J 6 bases, with 20 bases left between them. DNA for the CDR3: TGTGCCAGCAGCTTAGTTGGTGGCGGCCTTTCGGTGGATACGCAGTATTTT. Its protein product is CASSLVGGGLSVDTQYF.

Comments on this clone: Other DNA sequences in this specimen translate into the identical CDR3. This chain uses TRBV2 with TRBJ2-3, with D possibly TRBD2 on 7 matching bases. Germline V lookup: CDR1 SNHLY, CDR2 FYNNEI. V gave up 3 bases and J gave up 3 bases, with 10 bases separating them. The CDR3 covers 14 residues. This CDR3 is CASSEGGPTDTQYF. The DNA of the CDR3 is TGTGCCAGCAGTGAGGGGGGGCCGACAGATACGCAGTATTTT.

J is TRBJ2-7 and V is TRBV25-1; 8 bases align to TRBD2. This CDR3 region has 16 residues. V shed 3 bases, J shed 0 bases, and the junction held 7 bases outside the gene matches. Germline CDR1 MGHDK, CDR2 SYGVNS. The CDR3 reads CASSDLIAGYSYEQYF. In nucleotides, the CDR3 is TGTGCCAGCAGTGACTTAATAGCGGGATACTCCTACGAGCAGTACTTC.

The chain recombines TRBV28 with TRBJ1-3; D is uncertain. Germline CDR1 and CDR2: MDHEN and SYDVKM. The V and J ends lost 10 bases and 4 bases respectively, with 8 bases between them. The CDR3 covers 11 residues. The CDR3 spells CATLQGNTIYF. CDR3 nucleotide sequence: TGTGCCACCCTCCAGGGAAACACCATATATTTT.

V gene TRBV5-1 combines with J gene TRBJ2-3, with a tentative D call TRBD1 (6 bases). The V and J ends lost 4 bases and 1 base respectively, with 10 bases between them. The CDR3 runs to 14 residues. Germline V gene data show CDR1 as SGHRS and CDR2 as YFSETQ. CDR3 DNA sequence: TGCGCCAGCAGCGGAAGGACAGGCACAGATACGCAGTATTTT. Its protein is CASSGRTGTDTQYF.

The J gene is TRBJ1-1, the V gene TRBV6-1; D is uncertain. This CDR3 has 14 residues. CDR1 and CDR2 (germline): MNHNS, SASEGT. V was shortened by 1 base and J by 2 bases, with 8 bases between the two germline ends. CDR3 residues: CASSEVPDNTEAFF. The CDR3 nucleotides read TGTGCCAGCAGTGAAGTCCCGGACAACACTGAAGCTTTCTTT.

This rearrangement joins TRBV5-1 to TRBJ2-7; 7 nucleotides line up with TRBD1. CDR3 size: 14 residues. Germline CDR1 and CDR2: SGHRS and YFSETQ. V lost 0 bases and J lost 3; bases outside the gene matches: 3. The CDR3 bases are TGCGCCAGCAGCTTGGAACAGGGGTTCTACGAGCAGTACTTC. Translating it yields CASSLEQGFYEQYF.

The V call is TRBV10-3, the J call TRBJ2-7; TRBD2 agrees at 7 bases. Germline CDR1 ENHRY, CDR2 SYGVKD. The CDR3 is 18 residues long. V dropped 3 bases and J dropped 1; count of bases not matched to a gene: 15. The CDR3 spells CAISDGGGSGILSYEQYF. The DNA for the CDR3 is TGTGCCATCAGTGATGGGGGGGGGTCAGGGATCCTTTCCTACGAGCAGTACTTC.

There are a few counts of this clone. The chain employs TRBV14 and TRBJ1-2; a weak D match, TRBD1 (6 bases). Trimming removed 4 bases from V and 4 bases from J, with 16 bases in between. The V gene's germline CDR1 is SGHDN and CDR2 FVKESK. This CDR3 comprises 15 residues. CDR3 loop: CASSPNVGQPYGYTF. CDR3 sequence (DNA): TGTGCCAGCAGCCCGAACGTAGGACAGCCCTATGGCTACACCTTC.

This rearrangement joins TRBV4-1 to TRBJ1-5; 10 nucleotides line up with TRBD1. There are 14 residues in the CDR3. Unmatched junction bases numbered 2, after V lost 4 bases and J lost 5 bases. Germline V CDR1 and CDR2: MGHRA, YSYEKL. CDR3 loop: CASSLGTGDQPQHF. CDR3 nucleotides: TGCGCCAGCAGCCTAGGGACAGGGGATCAGCCCCAGCATTTT.

This clone came up once. The chain employs TRBV30 and TRBJ1-2; D is perhaps TRBD1 (5 bases). From germline, CDR1 is GTSNPN and CDR2 SVGIG (reference sequence). Trimming cost V 2 bases and J 5 bases, with 12 bases left between them. This CDR3 has 13 amino acids. This chain's CDR3 is CAWSLGREYGYTF. The CDR3 coding sequence is TGTGCCTGGAGTCTCGGCAGGGAATATGGCTACACCTTC.

The V call is TRBV28, the J call TRBJ2-1; TRBD2 is a possible D gene (6 bases). Per the germline V gene, CDR1 is MDHEN and CDR2 is SYDVKM. The CDR3 has 16 amino acids. V lost 5 bases, J lost 3 bases, and 17 bases lay in between. This chain's CDR3 is CASSPLVGGYYNEQFF. CDR3 in DNA: TGTGCCAGCAGTCCCTTAGTGGGGGGATACTACAATGAGCAGTTCTTC.

The V call is TRBV28, the J call TRBJ1-1; TRBD1 aligns across 7 bases. The CDR3 has 14 amino acids. Germline V CDR1 and CDR2: MDHEN, SYDVKM. The ends lost 3 bases at V and 6 bases at J; junction bases unmatched: 7. The CDR3 loop is CASSFDRVYPEAFF. The CDR3 coding sequence is TGTGCCAGCAGTTTCGACAGGGTTTACCCTGAAGCTTTCTTT. Supplemented by reference TRBV28 and TRBJ1-1, the full variable domain reads DVKVTQSSRYLVKRTGEKVFLECVQDMDHENMFWYRQDPGLGLRLIYFSYDVKMKEKGDIPEGYSVSREKKERFSLILESASTNQTSMYLCASSFDRVYPEAFFGQGTRLTVV.

The rearrangement joins TRBV7-2 to TRBJ2-3; D perhaps matches TRBD1 (6 bases). CDR3 length: 14 residues. In germline, CDR1 is SGHTA, CDR2 FQGNSA. Trimming took 5 bases from V and 1 from J, leaving 10 bases between them. The CDR3 is CASSRDTGTDTQYF. In DNA form, the CDR3 reads TGTGCCAGCAGCCGGGACACCGGCACAGATACGCAGTATTTT.

The chain's CDR3 is CASSLAGTGYHEQYF. CDR3 DNA sequence: TGTGCCAGCAGCTTGGCCGGGACAGGGTATCACGAGCAGTACTTC. The chain is built from TRBV5-8 and TRBJ2-7, with 9 bases aligning to TRBD1. The CDR3 is 15 residues long. The germline V gene encodes CDR1 SGHTS and CDR2 YDEGEE. V shed 0 bases, J shed 5 bases, and the junction held 6 bases outside the gene matches.

The chain has TRBV16 and TRBJ1-4; tentatively, D is TRBD1 (5 bases). Germline loops: CDR1 KGHSY, CDR2 FQNENV. This CDR3 has 18 amino acids. The V end was cut by 2 bases, the J end by 8 bases, with 24 bases between. The CDR3 DNA is TGTGCCAGCAGCCAAAGGACACTGAGGGACCCCTTAGGGGAAAAACTGTTTTTT. As protein: CASSQRTLRDPLGEKLFF. The complete variable domain, with remaining parts taken from reference TRBV16 and TRBJ1-4, reads GEEVAQTPKHLVRGEGQKAKLYCAPIKGHSYVFWYQQVLKNEFKFLISFQNENVFDETGMPKERFSAKCLPNSPCSLEIQATKLEDSAVYFCASSQRTLRDPLGEKLFFGSGTQLSVL.

This clone was picked up one time. The rearrangement uses TRBV6-6 and TRBJ1-5, with 8 bases fitting TRBD1. This CDR3 spans 16 amino acids. Germline V lookup: CDR1 MNHNY, CDR2 SVGAGI (reference sequence). V lost 5 bases to trimming and J lost 2 bases; unmatched junction nucleotides: 8. CDR3 sequence reads: CASSLATGAGNQPQHF. CDR3 DNA: TGTGCCAGCAGTCTCGCGACAGGGGCGGGCAATCAGCCCCAGCATTTT.

The chain has TRBV10-1 and TRBJ2-5, with D perhaps matching TRBD1 (5 bases). V was cut by 3 bases and J by 2 bases, with 19 bases left in between. Per the germline V gene, CDR1 is WNHNN and CDR2 is SYGVQD (reference sequence). The CDR3 extends over 17 amino acids. This CDR3 is CASSDGSDNQFQETQYF. CDR3 sequence (DNA): TGCGCCAGCAGTGACGGATCGGACAACCAGTTTCAAGAGACCCAGTACTTC.

The chain is built from TRBV11-2 and TRBJ2-7, with a possible D match to TRBD2 (6 bases). The V gene lost 0 bases and the J gene lost 6 bases, with 12 bases spanning the gap. Germline CDR1 reads SGHAT; CDR2 reads FQNNGV. CDR3 length equals 14 residues. CDR3 residues: CASSLEGFGGEQYF. For the CDR3, the DNA is TGTGCCAGCAGCTTAGAGGGGTTCGGGGGCGAGCAGTACTTC.